This T cell receptor (beta chain) was captured by sequencing in a study of T cell responses to AZD1222 COVID-19 vaccine. Measured with immunoSEQ multiplex PCR; TCRdb has only the in-frame clones, and not every one. In the table there are some 160,000 clones, 88% of which are singletons. The germline V gene encodes CDR1 SGHKS and CDR2 YYEKEE (reference sequence). V dropped 2 bases and J dropped 5 bases, with 13 bases sitting between them. CDR3 length equals 15 residues. The chain uses TRBV5-5 and TRBJ1-4, with TRBD1 as a possible D gene (6 bases). The sample here was peripheral blood, taken on day 0 of AZD1222 vaccination. The source is an adult in good health. Here the CDR3 reads CASSLSGAQNEKLFF. The CDR3 region has the DNA TGTGCCAGCAGCTTATCAGGGGCCCAAAATGAAAAACTGTTTTTT.